A selection of T cell receptor beta chains follows, all from one sample in a study of T cell responses to AZD1222 COVID-19 vaccine. TCRdb keeps only in-frame clones here, not all; method: immunoSEQ multiplex PCR. Of about 130,000 clones in the sample, 70% to 90% are singletons; the top ten hold 10%. Source: peripheral blood, taken on day 0 of AZD1222 vaccination. These receptors all stem from an adult in good health. CDR3s include the opening cysteine and the closing phenylalanine or tryptophan. A D gene is named only where the DNA matches it firmly. Rows may omit the clone size; those that give it use once, few, many or a size class.

j_call,d_call,v_call,clone_size,cdr3_nt,cdr3_aa
TRBJ1-2,NA,TRBV4-2,NA,TGTGTCAGCAGCCCCGGGGCTATTCGGTATGGCTACACCTTC,CVSSPGAIRYGYTF
TRBJ1-4,NA,TRBV6-5,once,TGTGCCAGCAGGGGAATATCAACTAATGAAAAACTGTTTTTT,CASRGISTNEKLFF
TRBJ1-4,NA,TRBV28,NA,TGTGCCAGCAGATGGGGTAGGGCTAATGAAAAACTGTTTTTT,CASRWGRANEKLFF
TRBJ1-3,NA,TRBV3-1/TRBV3-2,NA,TGTGCCAGCAGCCAAGGGGATAGAGGAAACACCATATATTTT,CASSQGDRGNTIYF
TRBJ2-7,NA,TRBV9,NA,TGTGCCAGCAGCGTAGCTCAGGGTCGAGTGAGCGAGCAGTACTTC,CASSVAQGRVSEQYF
TRBJ1-1,TRBD1,TRBV7-2,NA,TGTGCCAGCAGCCTTGACAGGGGGATCACTGAAGCTTTCTTT,CASSLDRGITEAFF
TRBJ1-2,TRBD1,TRBV12-3/TRBV12-4,NA,TGTGCCAGCAGTACAGGGGTAAACTATGGCTACACCTTC,CASSTGVNYGYTF
TRBJ2-2,NA,TRBV10-3,NA,TGTGCCACTACGAGTGTAGGGGCAGCCGGGGAGCTGTTTTTT,CATTSVGAAGELFF
TRBJ2-3,NA,TRBV27,NA,TGTGCCAGCAGTTTATCCCGTGGCCGTAGCAGCCATACGCAGTATTTT,CASSLSRGRSSHTQYF
TRBJ1-6,NA,TRBV27,NA,TGTGCCAGCAGTTTCGCCCCGGGTAATAATTCACCCCTCCACTTT,CASSFAPGNNSPLHF
TRBJ1-1,NA,TRBV29-1,NA,TGCAGCGTTGGAGGGGGGATGAACACTGAAGCTTTCTTT,CSVGGGMNTEAFF
TRBJ1-4,NA,TRBV5-8,NA,TGTGCCAGCAGCTTGTACCAGGGAAGGGATGAAAAACTGTTTTTT,CASSLYQGRDEKLFF
TRBJ2-1,NA,TRBV4-1,NA,TGCGCCAGCAGCCAGCCTGCACGTAACGAGCGGTTCTTC,CASSQPARNERFF
TRBJ1-1,NA,TRBV29-1,NA,TGCAGCGTTGAATTCCTGGGAAGTGAAGCTTTCTTT,CSVEFLGSEAFF
TRBJ1-2,NA,TRBV5-4,NA,TGTGCCAGCAGCTTGGCCGGTAAGGTCGGCTACACCTTC,CASSLAGKVGYTF
TRBJ2-3,TRBD1,TRBV9,NA,TGTGCCAGCAGCGTATTAGGGACAGAAAGCACAGATACGCAGTATTTT,CASSVLGTESTDTQYF
TRBJ1-5,TRBD1,TRBV7-9,NA,TGTGCCAGCAGCTGGGGGACAGGGGAGGGACAGCCCCAGCATTTT,CASSWGTGEGQPQHF
TRBJ2-1,TRBD1,TRBV6-5,NA,TGTGCCAGCAGTCACCGCAGGGACAGGGACAATGAGCAGTTCTTC,CASSHRRDRDNEQFF
TRBJ2-3,TRBD2,TRBV5-1,NA,TGCGCCAGCAGCTTGGTTGCGGGGGGGCCATTGAGCCCAGATACGCAGTATTTT,CASSLVAGGPLSPDTQYF
TRBJ2-5,TRBD2,TRBV30,NA,TGTGCCTGGAGTGTAAGGAGCGGGGGAGTGGAGACCCAGTACTTC,CAWSVRSGGVETQYF
TRBJ2-7,NA,TRBV2,NA,TGTGCCAGCCTGGACAGAGCTTCCTACGAGCAGTACTTC,CASLDRASYEQYF
TRBJ2-5,TRBD1,TRBV29-1,NA,TGCAGCGTTGAAGATCTGGCAGGGGGCGAAGAGACCCAGTACTTC,CSVEDLAGGEETQYF
TRBJ2-5,NA,TRBV6-5,NA,TGTGCCAGCAGTTGGGGGGACCTTGGGACCCAGTACTTC,CASSWGDLGTQYF